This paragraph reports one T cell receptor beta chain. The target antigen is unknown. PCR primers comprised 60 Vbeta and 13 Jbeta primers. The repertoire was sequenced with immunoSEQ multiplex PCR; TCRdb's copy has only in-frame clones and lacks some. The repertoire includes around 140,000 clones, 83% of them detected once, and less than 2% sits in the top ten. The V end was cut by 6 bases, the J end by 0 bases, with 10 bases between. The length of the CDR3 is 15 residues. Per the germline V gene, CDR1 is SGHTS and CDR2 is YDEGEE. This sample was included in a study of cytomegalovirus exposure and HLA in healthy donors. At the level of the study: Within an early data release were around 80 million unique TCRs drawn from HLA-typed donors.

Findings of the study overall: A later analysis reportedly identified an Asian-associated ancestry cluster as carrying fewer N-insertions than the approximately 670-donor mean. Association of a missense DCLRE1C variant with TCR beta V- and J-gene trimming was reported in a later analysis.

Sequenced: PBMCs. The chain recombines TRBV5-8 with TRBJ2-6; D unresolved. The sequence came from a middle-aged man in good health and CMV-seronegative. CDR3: CASTPVSSGANVLTF. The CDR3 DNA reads TGTGCCAGCACCCCGGTTAGCTCTGGGGCCAACGTCCTGACTTTC.